These 10 T cell receptor beta chains came from one sample sequenced in a study of shared clonotypes between healthy human individuals (dated by TCRdb to 2019 to 2021). The library was made by the immunoSEQ multiplex PCR assay. TCRdb mirrors the immuneACCESS table, restricted to in-frame sequences. Some clones are absent from its copies; in checked studies, under half trace to an unresolved V gene, and the reason for the others is unknown. The sample table holds about 450,000 clones, of which 70% to 80% were seen once. The top ten constitute roughly 13% of the sample. The sample was PBMCs. These receptors were collected from a woman in her 40s in good health. Some clones in this sample may be carry-over from other donors' samples.

The rearrangement joins TRBV5-6 to TRBJ1-1; 8 bases fit TRBD1. V lost 3 bases and J lost 1; bases outside the gene matches: 5. Germline assignment: CDR1 SGHDT and CDR2 YYEEEE. CDR3 size: 15 residues. The CDR3 sequence: CASSYRQGWNTEAFF. CDR3 in DNA: TGTGCCAGCAGCTACCGACAGGGGTGGAACACTGAAGCTTTCTTT.

Only one count was recorded for this clone. The chain combines TRBV6-6 with TRBJ2-2; a weak D match, TRBD2 (6 bases). V lost 0 bases and J 6 bases, leaving 11 bases between the germline ends. Germline V lookup: CDR1 MNHNY, CDR2 SVGAGI (reference sequence). The CDR3 consists of 15 residues. The DNA of the CDR3 is TGTGCCAGCAGTTACTCGGGGGGAGCCCCCGGGGAGCTGTTTTTT. Amino acid sequence: CASSYSGGAPGELFF.

This chain links TRBV5-4 with TRBJ1-2; 8 nucleotides align to TRBD1. J lost 6 bases, V lost 4 bases, and 5 bases had no gene match. This CDR3 spans 13 amino acids. Germline CDR1 and CDR2: SGHNT and YYREEE (reference sequence). As DNA, the CDR3 is TGTGCCAGCAGCCCGGACAGGGAGGATGGCTACACCTTC. Amino acids: CASSPDREDGYTF.

This clone was seen many times. The rearrangement joins TRBV2 to TRBJ1-2; 8 bases match TRBD1. The CDR3 extends over 13 amino acids. Germline CDR1 and CDR2: SNHLY and FYNNEI. V dropped 9 bases and J dropped 7; count of bases not matched to a gene: 10. The CDR3 sequence is CARTGTGSSGYTF. The CDR3 DNA is TGTGCCAGAACCGGGACAGGAAGTTCTGGCTACACCTTC.

There are a few counts of this clone. V is TRBV4-2 and J is TRBJ2-4, with TRBD2 matching 8 bases. This CDR3 has 14 residues. The V and J ends lost 4 bases and 9 bases, in that order; junction bases with no gene match: 8. The germline gives CDR1 LGHNA, CDR2 YNFKEQ. The CDR3 nucleotides are TGTGCCAGCAGCCCCCGGACTAGCTTCGGCATTCAGTACTTC. Its translation is CASSPRTSFGIQYF.

For the CDR3, the DNA is TGTGCCAGCAGCGGCCGGACAGGGTTTGGGAACGAGCAGTACTTC. Its translation is CASSGRTGFGNEQYF. The V call is TRBV13, the J call TRBJ2-7, with TRBD1 matching over 8 bases. Germline trimming cut 5 bases from V and 5 bases from J; bases unmatched to any gene: 11. The V gene's germline CDR1 is PRHDT and CDR2 FYEKMQ (reference sequence). This CDR3 comprises 15 residues.

The V and J genes are TRBV28 and TRBJ2-7; 10 bases are a match to TRBD1. V shed 5 bases and J 2 bases; nucleotides not matched to a gene: 9. Germline V gives CDR1 MDHEN, CDR2 SYDVKM. The CDR3 is 16 amino acids. The CDR3 protein is CASSPPGQGIPYEQYF. The CDR3 DNA follows: TGTGCCAGCAGTCCACCGGGACAGGGGATTCCCTACGAGCAGTACTTC. The variable domain in full, completed from reference TRBV28 and TRBJ2-7, reads DVKVTQSSRYLVKRTGEKVFLECVQDMDHENMFWYRQDPGLGLRLIYFSYDVKMKEKGDIPEGYSVSREKKERFSLILESASTNQTSMYLCASSPPGQGIPYEQYFGPGTRLTVT.

The chain combines TRBV19 with TRBJ1-5; no clear D. Germline CDR1 and CDR2: LNHDA and SQIVND (reference sequence). The ends were cut back, 1 base at V and 6 bases at J, with 16 bases in the middle. CDR3 size: 16 residues. CDR3 sequence (DNA): TGTGCCAGTAGTATAGTAGTTGGCAACCGGGGTCAGCCCCAGCATTTT. Amino acid sequence: CASSIVVGNRGQPQHF.

This clone showed up just a few times. This sample includes further DNA sequences coding for the same CDR3. This chain uses TRBV5-4 with TRBJ2-2; D uncertain. In germline, CDR1 is SGHNT, CDR2 YYREEE (reference sequence). V lost 0 bases and J lost 3, with 6 bases in between. The CDR3 totals 14 residues. The CDR3 loop is CASSLDSYTGELFF. The CDR3 DNA reads as TGTGCCAGCAGCTTGGACAGTTACACCGGGGAGCTGTTTTTT.

The chain links TRBV27 to TRBJ2-3; TRBD1 is a possible D gene (5 bases). The CDR3 has 14 amino acids. Deletions cut 5 bases from V and 3 bases from J, with 12 bases between. From germline, CDR1 is MNHEY and CDR2 SMNVEV (reference sequence). DNA of the CDR3: TGTGCCAGCAGTCCAGGGATGGGAACAGATACGCAGTATTTT. As protein: CASSPGMGTDTQYF.